A single sample gave rise to the 28 T cell receptor beta chains below, sequenced in a study of Graves' ophthalmopathy and Graves' hyperthyroidism (dated by TCRdb to 2016 to 2019). This sample was sequenced with an Illumina HiSeq 2000. For repertoire sequencing, TCR beta CDR3 regions were amplified from RNA transcripts. The first round was an RT-PCR using HTBI primers with the Qiagen OneStep RT-PCR kit, and this first round was followed by a second-round multiplex PCR, then size selection and purification. The public reads were run again by TCRdb, first through fastp at Q25 and then through MiXCR, and only productive beta chains were kept. Each entry merges the rows of one CDR3 protein and shows their most common DNA and genes. This sample is represented by about 180,000 distinct CDR3 sequences; about 40% of them were singletons. Jointly, the top ten make up roughly 5.8% of the sample. Sequencing input: peripheral blood. These receptors all stem from a woman aged 40 to 50 with Graves' ophthalmopathy. Donor details come from another sample of the same person, matched by shared clones.

This clonotype came up many times. CDR3 region: CASSPASRFPYEQYF. The CDR3 DNA reads TGTGCCAGCTCACCAGCTTCCAGGTTCCCCTACGAGCAGTACTTC. The chain links TRBV18 to TRBJ2-7; no firm D call. CDR1 is KGHSH and CDR2 is LQKENI in the germline V gene. This CDR3 spans 15 amino acids. Trimming stripped 2 bases from V and 2 bases from J, with 13 bases between.

This clonotype has more than one count but fewer than ten. This chain connects TRBV12-5 to TRBJ1-2; D unresolved. This CDR3 has 16 amino acids. Germline CDR1 LGHNT, CDR2 FRNRAP. V lost 7 bases to trimming and J lost 2 bases, with 20 bases between them. The CDR3 DNA sequence: TGTGCTAGTGCACTGAGGAGGGCAGTTCCCAACTATGGCTACACCTTC. It yields the protein CASALRRAVPNYGYTF. The full variable domain, in which reference TRBV12-5 and TRBJ1-2 provide the parts outside the CDR3, is DARVTQTPRHKVTEMGQEVTMRCQPILGHNTVFWYRQTMMQGLELLAYFRNRAPLDDSGMPKDRFSAEMPDATLATLKIQPSEPRDSAVYFCASALRRAVPNYGYTFGSGTRLTVV.

At least ten counts were recorded for this clonotype. The chain employs TRBV30 and TRBJ2-7, with D uncertain. The V gene's germline CDR1 is GTSNPN and CDR2 SVGIG (reference sequence). The CDR3 is 11 residues long. V lost 0 bases to trimming and J lost 7 bases, with 7 bases between them. CDR3: CAWSVRGEQYF. The CDR3 DNA sequence: TGTGCCTGGAGTGTACGTGGAGAGCAGTACTTC.

The V and J genes are TRBV29-1 and TRBJ1-1, with D unclear. The V end was cut by 4 bases, the J end by 4 bases, with 10 bases between. CDR1 is SQVTM, CDR2 ANQGSEA, per germline. CDR3 length: 12 residues. The CDR3 region has the DNA TGCAGCGTTGGTCTCCTAAGCACTGAAGCTTTCTTT. Translating it yields CSVGLLSTEAFF. Based on the CDR3 plus reference TRBV29-1 and TRBJ1-1, the full variable domain is SAVISQKPSRDICQRGTSLTIQCQVDSQVTMMFWYRQQPGQSLTLIATANQGSEATYESGFVIDKFPISRPNLTFSTLTVSNMSPEDSSIYLCSVGLLSTEAFFGQGTRLTVV.

This clonotype appeared many times. For the CDR3, the DNA is TGTGCCAGCAGTGCCCTTGGGACAGAGAACACCGGGGAGCTGTTTTTT. Amino acid sequence: CASSALGTENTGELFF. The chain uses TRBV2 and TRBJ2-2, with 7 bases identical to TRBD1. The CDR3 loop spans 16 amino acids. The ends lost 4 bases at V and 1 base at J; junction bases unmatched: 6. Germline V lookup: CDR1 SNHLY, CDR2 FYNNEI. The whole variable domain, filled in from reference TRBV2 and TRBJ2-2, reads EPEVTQTPSHQVTQMGQEVILRCVPISNHLYFYWYRQILGQKVEFLVSFYNNEISEKSEIFDDQFSVERPDGSNFTLKIRSTKLEDSAMYFCASSALGTENTGELFFGEGSRLTVL.

V gene TRBV7-2 combines with J gene TRBJ2-5; D is unresolved. Per germline, CDR1 SGHTA and CDR2 FQGNSA. V lost 1 base, J lost 3 bases, and 12 bases lay in between. There are 15 residues in the CDR3. CDR3 protein: CASSLEAVVEETQYF. The CDR3 DNA reads TGTGCCAGCAGCTTAGAGGCGGTTGTAGAAGAGACCCAGTACTTC.

Ten or more counts support this clonotype. This sequence joins TRBV20-1 and TRBJ2-2, with D maybe TRBD1 (6 bases). The CDR3 runs 15 residues. Germline V gene data show CDR1 as DFQATT and CDR2 as SNEGSKA (reference sequence). V was trimmed by 3 bases and J by 6 bases, leaving 17 bases between them. CDR3 DNA sequence: TGCAGTGCTAGTGGTGGAAGGGGGTTCGCCGGGGAGCTGTTTTTT. Protein: CSASGGRGFAGELFF.

This clonotype was counted ten times or more. The gene calls are TRBV2 and TRBJ2-7; the match to TRBD1 covers 7 bases. Per germline, CDR1 SNHLY and CDR2 FYNNEI. CDR3 size: 18 residues. Trimming at V came to 0 bases and at J to 2 bases, leaving 13 bases not matched to a gene. The CDR3 nucleotides read TGTGCCAGCAGTGAAGCAAGGACAGGCTTACCCCTAACCTACGAGCAGTACTTC. As protein: CASSEARTGLPLTYEQYF.

This clonotype was seen many times. In DNA, the CDR3 is TGCGCCAGCAGCTTGTCCTTGAACACCGGGGAGCTGTTTTTT. This translates into CASSLSLNTGELFF. This chain uses TRBV5-1 with TRBJ2-2; D unclear. CDR1 SGHRS and CDR2 YFSETQ come from the germline V gene. V gave up 1 base and J gave up 1 base, with 5 bases separating them. The CDR3 contains 14 residues.

Here the CDR3 DNA reads TGTGCCAGCAGTTACTGGCAGGGGAACACCGGGGAGCTGTTTTTT. It yields the protein CASSYWQGNTGELFF. The chain combines TRBV6-2 or TRBV6-3 with TRBJ2-2; TRBD1 might be the D (5 bases). CDR1 MNHEY and CDR2 SVGEGT come from the germline V gene. This CDR3 region has 15 residues. The ends were cut back, 1 base at V and 1 base at J, with 7 bases in the middle.

The chain carries TRBV10-3 and TRBJ1-2; TRBD1 might be the D (5 bases). CDR1 and CDR2 (germline): ENHRY, SYGVKD. V lost 2 bases and J lost 6, with 16 bases in between. CDR3 length equals 15 residues. The CDR3 spells CAISEGGRRVDGYTF. The CDR3 nucleotides are TGTGCCATCAGTGAGGGCGGACGCAGGGTCGATGGCTACACCTTC.

This clonotype was seen at least ten times. The chain links TRBV28 to TRBJ2-7; a weak D match, TRBD2 (7 bases). Germline V gene lookup returns CDR1 MDHEN and CDR2 SYDVKM. V lost 10 bases, J lost 3 bases, and 19 bases lay in between. The CDR3 has 14 amino acids. The CDR3 DNA follows: TGTGCCACCTCCGAGAGGGGGGGACGCTACGAGCAGTACTTC. This sequence encodes CATSERGGRYEQYF. Full variable domain (missing parts from reference TRBV28 and TRBJ2-7): DVKVTQSSRYLVKRTGEKVFLECVQDMDHENMFWYRQDPGLGLRLIYFSYDVKMKEKGDIPEGYSVSREKKERFSLILESASTNQTSMYLCATSERGGRYEQYFGPGTRLTVT.

This clonotype was detected ten times or more. This chain links TRBV19 with TRBJ1-1; 7 bases match TRBD1. The V and J ends lost 6 bases and 4 bases, in that order; junction bases with no gene match: 5. The germline V gene encodes CDR1 LNHDA and CDR2 SQIVND (reference sequence). The length of the CDR3 is 13 residues. CDR3 in amino acids: CASSNRGGTEAFF. CDR3 bases: TGTGCCAGTAGCAACAGGGGAGGCACTGAAGCTTTCTTT.

This clonotype has ten or more counts. The chain uses TRBV7-2 and TRBJ2-7; D unresolved. In germline, CDR1 is SGHTA, CDR2 FQGNSA. The CDR3 runs 15 residues. Trimming pared 3 bases from V and 0 bases from J, leaving 12 bases between. The CDR3 is CASSFQAESSYEQYF. In DNA, the CDR3 is TGTGCCAGCAGCTTTCAGGCCGAGAGCTCCTACGAGCAGTACTTC.

This chain uses TRBV7-8 with TRBJ2-5; 9 positions agree with TRBD1. V lost 4 bases, J lost 4 bases, and 10 bases stayed unmatched. The germline CDR1 and CDR2 sequences are SGHVS and FQNEAQ. This CDR3 has 16 residues. The CDR3 loop is CASSYRDRDYGETQYF. The CDR3 bases are TGTGCCAGCAGCTACCGGGACAGGGATTATGGAGAGACCCAGTACTTC.

This clonotype appeared many times. The rearrangement uses TRBV9 and TRBJ2-2; unclear D gene. The CDR3 runs 13 residues. The V and J ends lost 2 bases and 5 bases respectively, with 7 bases between them. The germline gives CDR1 SGDLS, CDR2 YYNGEE. CDR3 nucleotide sequence: TGTGCCAGCAGCGTCACCTTAACCGGGGAGCTGTTTTTT. Translated, it gives CASSVTLTGELFF.

This chain connects TRBV12-3 or TRBV12-4 to TRBJ1-5; D is unclear. V lost 4 bases and J lost 8, with 18 bases in between. The CDR3 has 15 residues. The CDR3 loop reads CASSYRNQAREPQHF. CDR3 coding DNA: TGTGCCAGCAGTTACCGGAACCAGGCCCGGGAGCCCCAGCATTTT.

This clonotype came up many times. Written as DNA, the CDR3 is TGTGCCAGCAGCTTAGAAACGGCGCCCTACGAGCAGTACTTC. The encoded protein is CASSLETAPYEQYF. The rearrangement joins TRBV11-2 to TRBJ2-7; D not certain. Trimming cost V 0 bases and J 2 bases, with 8 bases left between them. The CDR3 consists of 14 residues. CDR1 SGHAT and CDR2 FQNNGV come from the germline V gene.

In its sample, this clonotype was seen many times. The CDR3, as DNA: TGTGCCAGCAGCTCCCTACCCCGAGACGAAGAGACCCAGTACTTC. It yields the protein CASSSLPRDEETQYF. The V call is TRBV13, the J call TRBJ2-5; D remains ambiguous. The germline V gene has CDR1 PRHDT and CDR2 FYEKMQ (reference sequence). Trimming shortened V by 4 bases and J by 3 bases, and 15 bases separated the two germline ends. The CDR3 runs 15 residues.

This clonotype has a count of ten or more. The rearrangement links TRBV24-1 to TRBJ2-7; D remains ambiguous. The length of the CDR3 is 12 residues. The germline CDR1 and CDR2 sequences are KGHDR and SFDVKD. V lost 1 base, J lost 5 bases, and 5 bases lay in between. This CDR3 is CATSDFVNEQYF. The CDR3 DNA sequence: TGTGCCACCAGTGATTTCGTTAACGAGCAGTACTTC.

About this clonotype: One junction end does not reproduce the germline sequence, and a read error may be involved. The J gene is TRBJ1-1, the V gene TRBV6-4; D gene ambiguous. Germline CDR1 MRHNA, CDR2 SNTAGT. The CDR3 spans 14 residues. Written as DNA, the CDR3 is TGTGCCAGCAGTTACTCGAAGATGAACACTGAAGCTTTCTTT. Translated: CASSYSKMNTEAFF.

This clonotype was recorded once. V is TRBV12-3 or TRBV12-4 and J is TRBJ2-2; 7 bases agree with TRBD2. J was trimmed by 6 bases and V by 7 bases; bases with no gene match: 11. The CDR3 totals 15 residues. The DNA of the CDR3 is TGTGCCAGCACTCTGGGGTCTAGCGGTTCCGGGGAGCTGTTTTTT. It yields the protein CASTLGSSGSGELFF.

The chain is built from TRBV12-3 or TRBV12-4 and TRBJ2-7; D not resolved. V shed 3 bases and J shed 4 bases, with 10 bases lying between them. CDR3 size: 13 residues. CDR3 in amino acids: CASSFGPRYEQYF. CDR3 sequence (DNA): TGTGCCAGCAGTTTTGGTCCGAGATACGAGCAGTACTTC.

The sample holds many counts of this clonotype. The rearrangement links TRBV20-1 to TRBJ1-5; D is unclear. V was pared by 6 bases and J by 2 bases, with 17 bases between. This CDR3 is built from 15 residues. Germline V gene sequence: CDR1 DFQATT, CDR2 SNEGSKA (reference sequence). Here the CDR3 DNA reads TGCAGTGCAAATGGAGGAGGCACAGGCAATCAGCCCCAGCATTTT. This codes for CSANGGGTGNQPQHF.

In this sample, this clonotype turned up a few times. CDR3 amino acids: CASSPTSQETQYF. CDR3 nucleotide sequence: TGTGCCAGCAGCCCCACCAGCCAAGAGACCCAGTACTTC. This sequence joins TRBV7-2 and TRBJ2-5; D remains unclear. CDR3 length: 13 residues. V was clipped by 5 bases and J by 1 base, with 8 bases between them. Germline V gives CDR1 SGHTA, CDR2 FQGNSA.

The chain joins TRBV12-3 or TRBV12-4 to TRBJ1-5; D perhaps matches TRBD1 (6 bases). This CDR3 has 16 amino acids. The V end was cut by 4 bases, the J end by 4 bases, with 17 bases between. The CDR3 region has the DNA TGTGCCAGCAGTTCACTTGACAGGCAACCAAATCAGCCCCAGCATTTT. Protein product: CASSSLDRQPNQPQHF.

There are many counts of this clonotype. The chain joins TRBV29-1 to TRBJ1-5, with D maybe TRBD1 (6 bases). CDR3 size: 14 residues. From germline, CDR1 is SQVTM and CDR2 ANQGSEA. The germline V and J ends were trimmed by 6 bases and 0 bases, with 12 bases remaining between them. The CDR3 region is CSVNTGNSNQPQHF. The CDR3 DNA reads as TGCAGCGTGAATACAGGGAATAGCAATCAGCCCCAGCATTTT.

In its sample, this clonotype was seen many times. A much larger clone differs by one base, so this may be a read error. This is likely a read error, given that the CDR3 carries no conserved phenylalanine or tryptophan at its end. J is TRBJ2-7 and V is TRBV6-2 or TRBV6-3; 8 positions match TRBD1. V was pared by 5 bases and J by 9 bases, with 12 bases of the junction left unmatched. Germline-derived CDR1 and CDR2 are MNHEY and SVGEGT. The CDR3 contains 14 residues. The DNA of the CDR3 is TGTGCCAGCAGTACCAGCGACAGGGGAACTCGGCAGTACTCC. It yields the protein CASSTSDRGTRQYS.